The source of this T cell receptor beta chain is a study of identical twins. Only a few counts were recorded for this clonotype. TCRdb re-called the 5' RACE reads through MiXCR, storing one row per CDR3 protein. The sample includes roughly 1,500,000 distinct CDR3 sequences, 25% to 35% of them seen just once. Germline CDR1 is MNHEY and CDR2 is SMNVEV (reference sequence). The CDR3 extends over 15 amino acids. The germline V and J ends were trimmed by 3 bases and 1 base, with 12 bases remaining between them. Sequenced input: cord blood. The sequence derives from a newborn girl in good health. The gene calls are TRBV27 and TRBJ1-2, with D maybe TRBD1 (5 bases). The CDR3 sequence: CASSFGRDGNYGYTF. The DNA for the CDR3 is TGTGCCAGCAGTTTTGGCCGGGACGGTAACTATGGCTACACCTTC.